Presented here are 20 T cell receptor delta chains from one specimen sequenced in a study of DNA immune sequencing with unique molecular identifiers. All 8 TRDV and 4 TRDJ genes were targeted in 32-plex amplification of genomic DNA. A 12-nucleotide UMI was added during 3 to 4 barcoding PCR cycles before adapter PCR. TCRdb made new clone calls on the multiplex PCR reads using CATT. The data hold thousands of delta-chain clones, with 15% to 20% observed a single time. Sequenced input: gamma-delta T cells from PBMCs. Receptors were obtained from a human donor in good health.

This clone turned up a few times. CDR3 in amino acids: CALGDPPRGLLLLSLPLLVLKLIF. The CDR3 coding sequence is TGTGCTCTTGGGGACCCACCTAGGGGCCTCCTCCTACTTTCCCTGCCCTTACTTGTACTTAAACTCATCTTT. The V and J genes are TRDV1 and TRDJ1; D is possibly TRDD2 (6 bases). The CDR3 loop spans 24 amino acids. Germline CDR1 TSWWSYY, CDR2 QGS. Between the trimmed V and J ends, which lost 3 bases and 7 bases, there was a span of 45 bases.

By share, this clone counts as large. V and J are TRDV2 and TRDJ1, with 8 bases matching TRDD3. V gave up 3 bases and J gave up 3 bases; unmatched junction bases: 29. CDR3 length: 22 residues. Germline-derived CDR1 and CDR2 are GEAIGNYY and EKD. CDR3 sequence: CACDPLGGDTQEGKRKADKLIF. In DNA form, the CDR3 reads TGTGCCTGTGACCCATTAGGAGGGGATACCCAGGAAGGGAAGCGGAAGGCCGATAAACTCATCTTT.

This clone was seen a few times. The rearrangement uses TRDV2 and TRDJ3; perhaps TRDD3 as D (6 bases). V lost 3 bases to trimming and J lost 0 bases, with 11 bases between them. Germline assignment: CDR1 GEAIGNYY and CDR2 EKD. The CDR3 length is 17 residues. The CDR3 is CACDGTGSSWDTRQMFF. CDR3 DNA: TGTGCCTGTGACGGTACTGGGAGCTCCTGGGACACCCGACAGATGTTTTTC.

Within the sample, this clone is medium-sized. The identical CDR3 is also encoded by other nucleotide sequences in the sample. V is TRDV1 and J is TRDJ2; TRDD2 agrees at 8 bases. With 0 bases clipped from V and 4 bases from J, the junction kept 22 bases outside the gene matches. CDR1 is TSWWSYY, CDR2 QGS, per germline. There are 22 residues in the CDR3. This CDR3 is CALGELPKAFLSLGIPTAQLFF. CDR3 in DNA: TGTGCTCTTGGGGAACTCCCGAAGGCCTTCCTAAGCCTGGGGATCCCGACAGCACAACTCTTCTTT.

By its share, this clone is medium-sized. The genes are TRDV2 and TRDJ1; 12 bases are a match to TRDD3. Germline CDR1 is GEAIGNYY and CDR2 is EKD. The CDR3 totals 18 residues. The V and J ends lost 0 bases and 3 bases, in that order; junction bases with no gene match: 10. In nucleotides, the CDR3 is TGTGCCTGTGACACCGTGGAGCTGGGGGATACGGCTTCCGATAAACTCATCTTT. This codes for CACDTVELGDTASDKLIF.

Note on this clone: A far larger clone lies a single base away; this is likely a read error. The rearrangement links TRDV2 to TRDJ1; maybe TRDD3 (6 bases). Trimming pared 2 bases from V and 0 bases from J, leaving 18 bases between. CDR1 GEAIGNYY and CDR2 EKD come from the germline V gene. This CDR3 has 17 amino acids. CDR3 loop: CACDIMGAFKYTDKLIF. DNA for the CDR3: TGTGCCTGTGACATAATGGGGGCCTTCAAGTACACCGATAAACTCATCTTT.

Of note for this clone: This likely stems from a read error, as it lies one base from a far larger clone. The V and J genes are TRDV1 and TRDJ2; 9 bases are shared with TRDD3. V was pared by 4 bases and J by 1 base, with 31 bases of the junction left unmatched. The CDR3 runs 25 residues. The germline V gene encodes CDR1 TSWWSYY and CDR2 QGS. As DNA, the CDR3 is TGTGCTCTTGGGGCGATAGGCCTACCCACCGGGTACTGGGGGAGACCCAATTGTTTGACAGCACAACTCTTCTTT. Amino acid sequence: CALGAIGLPTGYWGRPNCLTAQLFF.

This clone is deemed medium-sized. This rearrangement joins TRDV2 to TRDJ1; 12 bases align to TRDD3. Germline trimming cut 3 bases from V and 0 bases from J; bases unmatched to any gene: 7. The germline gives CDR1 GEAIGNYY, CDR2 EKD. This CDR3 has 17 residues. CDR3 in DNA: TGTGCCTGTGACCCCGTACTGGGGGATACCAACACCGATAAACTCATCTTT. The encoded protein is CACDPVLGDTNTDKLIF.

This clone came up a few times. This sequence is one base from a far larger clone and is likely a read error. V gene TRDV1 combines with J gene TRDJ2; D may be TRDD3 (7 bases). The J call may be faulty, since TRDJ1 better matches the DNA end. The CDR3 spans 24 residues. CDR1 is TSWWSYY and CDR2 is QGS in the germline V gene. CDR3 in DNA: TGTGCTCTTGGGGAACTTCTATACCTTCCCGTCGTACTGGGGTCTATAGATGACACCGATATACTCATCTTT. Its translation: CALGELLYLPVVLGSIDDTDILIF.

Comments on this clone: A far larger clone is only one base removed, so a read error is likely. The chain combines TRDV2 with TRDJ1; D not resolved. Germline CDR1 is GEAIGNYY and CDR2 is EKD. The CDR3 totals 22 residues. V gave up 3 bases and J gave up 0 bases, with 34 bases separating them. The CDR3 spells CACDPVQVNGCQDLHYTDKLIF. The CDR3, as DNA: TGTGCCTGTGACCCCGTCCAGGTGAATGGGTGTCAAGATCTCCACTACACCGATAAACTCATCTTT.

The gene calls are TRDV1 and TRDJ1, with TRDD3 identical over 9 bases. With 1 base clipped from V and 0 bases from J, the junction kept 12 bases outside the gene matches. The CDR3 consists of 19 residues. Germline lookup yields CDR1 TSWWSYY and CDR2 QGS. In nucleotides, the CDR3 is TGTGCTCTTGGGGAACGCGTCCCCTACTGGGGGAAGTACACCGATAAACTCATCTTT. Translated, it gives CALGERVPYWGKYTDKLIF.

This clone is labeled medium-sized. This chain connects TRDV2 to TRDJ1; D not resolved. CDR3 length: 19 residues. Trimming took off 1 base at V and 0 bases at J, with 23 bases between the two ends. CDR1 and CDR2 from the germline V gene are GEAIGNYY and EKD. The CDR3 reads CACDTLIGPKLGDTDKLIF. Here the CDR3 DNA reads TGTGCCTGTGACACTTTGATTGGACCTAAACTCGGGGACACCGATAAACTCATCTTT.

This clone showed up just once. This chain links TRDV2 with TRDJ1, with a weak D call TRDD3 (6 bases). The CDR3 sequence is 15 residues long. Germline V gene sequence: CDR1 GEAIGNYY, CDR2 EKD. V was pared by 1 base and J by 2 bases, with 13 bases between. The CDR3, as DNA: TGTGCCTGTGACACAGTGGGGGCATCTACCGATAAACTCATCTTT. This encodes CACDTVGASTDKLIF.

To note about this clone: A far more abundant clone sits one base away, making this likely a read error. The rearrangement joins TRDV2 to TRDJ1; 8 positions agree with TRDD3. CDR1 GEAIGNYY and CDR2 EKD come from the germline V gene. V trimming: 3 bases; J trimming: 0 bases; junction bases outside the gene matches: 11. The CDR3 length is 17 residues. This chain's CDR3 is CACDSADWGDNTDKLIF. CDR3 bases: TGTGCCTGTGACTCCGCCGATTGGGGGGATAACACCGATAAACTCATCTTT.

This clone was recorded a few times. The J gene is TRDJ1, the V gene TRDV1; 10 bases match TRDD3. In germline, CDR1 is TSWWSYY, CDR2 QGS. The V and J ends lost 1 base and 0 bases, in that order; junction bases with no gene match: 11. CDR3 length: 19 residues. CDR3 sequence (DNA): TGTGCTCTTGGGGAACCTACCAACTGGGGGATCCAGTACACCGATAAACTCATCTTT. This encodes CALGEPTNWGIQYTDKLIF.

Note on this clone: Given a far larger clone just one base away, this is likely a sequencing read error. This specimen includes other DNA sequences encoding the same CDR3. The chain recombines TRDV3 with TRDJ1, with 10 bases identical to TRDD3. The length of the CDR3 is 21 residues. Germline values: CDR1 TVYSNPD, CDR2 GDNSRS (reference sequence). CDR3 DNA: TGTGCCTCCACTCCCTCAATCCAGTCTTTTACTGGGGGATTCCTCACCGATAAACTCATATTT. This gives the protein CASTPSIQSFTGGFLTDKLIF.

As concerns this clone: With a far larger clone one base away, a read error is the likely cause. This sample includes further DNA sequences coding for the same CDR3. This chain joins TRDV2 and TRDJ1, with a tentative D call TRDD3 (6 bases). The CDR3 loop spans 19 amino acids. The V end lost 0 bases, the J end lost 2 bases, and 24 bases lay between the germline ends. Germline V gene lookup returns CDR1 GEAIGNYY and CDR2 EKD. Here the CDR3 reads CACDTYGGYKGLATDKLIF. The CDR3 DNA reads as TGTGCCTGTGACACCTATGGAGGATACAAGGGCCTTGCGACCGATAAACTCATCTTT.

This clone is medium-sized (0.01 to 0.1%) by share. The rearrangement uses TRDV2 and TRDJ1; TRDD2 might be the D (9 bases). This CDR3 spans 20 amino acids. CDR1 is GEAIGNYY, CDR2 EKD, per germline. Trimming removed 3 bases at V and 7 bases at J, with 35 bases between. CDR3 amino acids: CACDPFLPWGNTRSVRKLIF. The CDR3 DNA is TGTGCCTGTGACCCCTTCCTACCCTGGGGGAATACAAGATCGGTCCGTAAACTCATCTTT.

This clone was detected a few times. A read error may produce the germline difference seen at one junction end. The chain carries TRDV1 and TRDJ1; 11 positions agree with TRDD3. Germline V CDR1 and CDR2: TSWWSYY, QGS. The length of the CDR3 is 17 residues. The CDR3 region has the DNA TGTGCTCTTGGCGATCGCGTTGGGGGATACGAGGCCGATAAACCCATCTTT. Protein: CALGDRVGGYEADKPIF.

This clone is labeled as hyperexpanded. The sample has other DNA sequences that encode this CDR3 too. The chain employs TRDV1 and TRDJ1, with TRDD3 matching 8 bases. The germline gives CDR1 TSWWSYY, CDR2 QGS. J lost 0 bases, V lost 4 bases, and 16 bases had no gene match. CDR3 size: 19 residues. The CDR3 sequence: CALGAFYYDWGLYTDKLIF. In DNA form, the CDR3 reads TGTGCTCTTGGGGCCTTCTACTACGACTGGGGGTTATACACCGATAAACTCATCTTT.